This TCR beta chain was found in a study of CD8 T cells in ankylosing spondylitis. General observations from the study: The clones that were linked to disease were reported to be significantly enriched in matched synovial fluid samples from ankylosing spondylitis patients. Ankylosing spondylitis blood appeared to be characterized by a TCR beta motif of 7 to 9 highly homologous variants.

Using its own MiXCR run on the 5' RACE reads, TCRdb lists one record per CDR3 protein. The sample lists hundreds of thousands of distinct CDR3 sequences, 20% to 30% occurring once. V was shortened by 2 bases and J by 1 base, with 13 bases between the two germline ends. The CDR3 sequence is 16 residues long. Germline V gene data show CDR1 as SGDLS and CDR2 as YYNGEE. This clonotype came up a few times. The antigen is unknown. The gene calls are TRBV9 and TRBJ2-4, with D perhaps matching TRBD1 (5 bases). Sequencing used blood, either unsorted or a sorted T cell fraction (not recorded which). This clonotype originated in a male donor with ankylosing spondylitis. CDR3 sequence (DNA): TGTGCCAGCAGCGTGGACACCTTTTCGGCCAAAAACATTCAGTACTTC. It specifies CASSVDTFSAKNIQYF.